The 26 T cell receptor beta chains given below trace back to one sample, sequenced in a study of regulatory T cells in long-lasting Graves disease. Time point defined: newly diagnosed GD, antithyroid drugs for less than 3 months. RNA extracted from PBMCs served as the sequencing template. Library construction for TCR beta used iRepertoire HTBI primers and Arm-PCR of CDR3 regions. TCRdb re-derived calls from the multiplex PCR reads in MiXCR, one entry per CDR3 protein. The data contain about 240,000 distinct CDR3 sequences, 20% to 25% of them singletons. The specimen was peripheral blood mononuclear cells (PBMCs), collected at new diagnosis, from a patient treated with antithyroid drugs. The receptors originated from a female donor with Graves disease.

A word on this clonotype: A much larger clone sits a single nucleotide away, making a read error possible. The rearrangement links TRBV4-3 to TRBJ1-5; the D gene is possibly TRBD1 (5 bases). From germline, CDR1 is LGHNA and CDR2 YSLEER. The length of the CDR3 is 16 residues. CDR3: CANSQDPMGLNQPQHF. CDR3 nucleotide sequence: TGCGCCAACAGCCAAGATCCAATGGGACTCAATCAGCCCCAGCATTTT.

This clonotype was observed many times. One end of the junction varies from germline; a read error may be responsible. The chain recombines TRBV3-1 with TRBJ2-7, with 7 bases aligning to TRBD1. This CDR3 has 15 residues. Germline CDR1 reads LGHDT; CDR2 reads YNNKEL (reference sequence). The CDR3 DNA is TGCGCCAGCAGCCAAGAGGACAGGAGCTCCTACGAGCAGTACTTC. Its translation: CASSQEDRSSYEQYF.

The chain employs TRBV7-2 and TRBJ2-2, with 14 bases lining up with TRBD2. Germline assignment: CDR1 SGHTA and CDR2 FQGNSA. The V and J ends lost 4 bases and 4 bases, in that order; junction bases with no gene match: 2. This CDR3 is 16 amino acids long. The CDR3 is CASSSGLAGGTGELFF. CDR3 bases: TGTGCCAGCAGCTCAGGACTAGCGGGAGGCACCGGGGAGCTGTTTTTT.

The sample holds many counts of this clonotype. This chain joins TRBV11-3 and TRBJ2-1; 8 bases match TRBD2. CDR1 and CDR2 from the germline V gene are SGHNT and YENEEA. The CDR3 length is 16 residues. The J segment lost 0 bases and the V segment lost 3 bases, leaving 4 bases of the junction unmatched. The CDR3 reads CASSFSGISSYNEQFF. The CDR3 DNA reads as TGTGCCAGCAGCTTTAGCGGGATCAGCTCCTACAATGAGCAGTTCTTC.

This clonotype was seen at least ten times. At one end, the junction sequence differs from germline, possibly due to a read error. The chain links TRBV5-1 to TRBJ1-1, with TRBD1 as a possible D gene (6 bases). This CDR3 contains 14 residues. Germline CDR1 and CDR2: SGHRS and YFSETQ. For the CDR3, the DNA is TGTGCCAGCAGCTTTTGGGGGCTGAACACTGAAGCTTTCTTT. Translation: CASSFWGLNTEAFF.

This clonotype was detected many times. The V gene is TRBV20-1, the J gene TRBJ2-3; 9 nucleotides align to TRBD2. The germline gives CDR1 DFQATT, CDR2 SNEGSKA (reference sequence). CDR3 length: 16 amino acids. With 3 bases clipped from V and 1 base from J, the junction kept 8 bases outside the gene matches. This CDR3 reads CSASRGRLAGTDTQYF. Written as DNA, the CDR3 is TGCAGTGCTAGTAGGGGAAGACTAGCGGGCACAGATACGCAGTATTTT.

This clonotype was seen only a few times. The chain is built from TRBV12-3 or TRBV12-4 and TRBJ1-3; unclear D gene. The CDR3 spans 13 residues. Trimming left V 1 base short and J 8 bases short, with 9 bases between. CDR3 DNA sequence: TGTGCCAGCAGTTTAGTGGAAGGAGACACCATATATTTT. Its protein product is CASSLVEGDTIYF.

This clonotype has ten or more counts. The gene calls are TRBV4-3 and TRBJ2-1; D call uncertain. The CDR3 runs 14 residues. V was shortened by 5 bases and J by 7 bases, with 15 bases between the two germline ends. Germline values: CDR1 LGHNA, CDR2 YSLEER. This CDR3 is CASSSVEAWNEQFF. CDR3 bases: TGCGCCAGCAGCTCGGTCGAGGCCTGGAATGAGCAGTTCTTC.

This clonotype was observed many times. This chain links TRBV19 with TRBJ1-1; possibly TRBD1 for D (6 bases). This CDR3 has 13 amino acids. Germline V gene sequence: CDR1 LNHDA, CDR2 SQIVND (reference sequence). Deletions cut 6 bases from V and 1 base from J, with 9 bases between. CDR3 loop: CASSSTGNTEAFF. CDR3 nucleotides: TGTGCCAGTAGCTCGACAGGGAACACTGAAGCTTTCTTT. The variable domain in full, completed from reference TRBV19 and TRBJ1-1, reads DGGITQSPKYLFRKEGQNVTLSCEQNLNHDAMYWYRQDPGQGLRLIYYSQIVNDFQKGDIAEGYSVSREKKESFPLTVTSAQKNPTAFYLCASSSTGNTEAFFGQGTRLTVV.

This clonotype was picked up many times. One end of the junction does not line up with germline, which may come from a read error. The chain recombines TRBV27 with TRBJ2-1; 13 bases match TRBD2. CDR1 and CDR2 from the germline V gene are MNHEY and SMNVEV (reference sequence). This CDR3 contains 15 residues. The CDR3: CASSPGTSGVNEQFF. The CDR3, as DNA: TGCGCCAGCAGCCCGGGGACTAGCGGGGTTAATGAGCAGTTCTTC.

The chain couples TRBV2 to TRBJ2-7; the match to TRBD2 covers 7 bases. Losses at the gene ends were 4 bases for V and 2 bases for J; bases not matched to a gene: 8. Germline-derived CDR1 and CDR2 are SNHLY and FYNNEI. CDR3 length: 15 residues. The CDR3 region is CASSGGGKTTYEQYF. CDR3 sequence (DNA): TGTGCCAGCAGTGGGGGGGGTAAAACGACCTACGAGCAGTACTTC.

This clonotype was found many times. The chain joins TRBV30 to TRBJ1-1, with 10 bases identical to TRBD1. The CDR3 runs 12 residues. Per germline, CDR1 GTSNPN and CDR2 SVGIG (reference sequence). Trimming took 6 bases from V and 5 from J; bases not matched to a gene: 3. The chain's CDR3 is CACRTGGTEAFF. DNA of the CDR3: TGTGCCTGTCGGACAGGGGGAACTGAAGCTTTCTTT.

This clonotype appeared many times. The chain employs TRBV11-2 and TRBJ1-1; the match to TRBD1 covers 7 bases. Per the germline V gene, CDR1 is SGHAT and CDR2 is FQNNGV. The J segment lost 1 base and the V segment lost 1 base, leaving 3 bases of the junction unmatched. There are 15 residues in the CDR3. The CDR3 sequence is CASSLVGTANTEAFF. CDR3 DNA sequence: TGTGCCAGCAGCTTAGTAGGGACAGCGAACACTGAAGCTTTCTTT.

This clonotype was detected only once. V usage is TRBV11-2 and J usage is TRBJ2-1; 9 bases align to TRBD1. The ends lost 5 bases at V and 0 bases at J; junction bases unmatched: 14. The CDR3 totals 19 residues. Germline assignment: CDR1 SGHAT and CDR2 FQNNGV. CDR3: CASSPMGTGRTISYNEQFF. CDR3 coding DNA: TGTGCCAGCAGCCCTATGGGGACAGGGCGTACAATCTCCTACAATGAGCAGTTCTTC.

This chain joins TRBV10-2 and TRBJ2-7, with D perhaps matching TRBD1 (5 bases). The CDR3 is made up of 15 amino acids. CDR1 and CDR2 from the germline V gene are WSHSY and SAAADI. V shed 6 bases and J shed 6 bases, with 21 bases lying between them. The CDR3 here is CASRTDKSTICEQYF. CDR3 coding DNA: TGCGCCAGCAGAACGGACAAGTCTACTATATGCGAGCAGTACTTC.

The chain combines TRBV10-3 with TRBJ1-2; maybe TRBD1 (5 bases). V was clipped by 3 bases and J by 4 bases, with 9 bases between them. Per the germline V gene, CDR1 is ENHRY and CDR2 is SYGVKD. This CDR3 spans 13 amino acids. The CDR3 DNA sequence: TGTGCCATCAGTGAAGACAGAGTCTATGGCTACACCTTC. This translates into CAISEDRVYGYTF.

This clonotype appeared many times. The chain has TRBV20-1 and TRBJ1-2; D perhaps matches TRBD1 (5 bases). V lost 3 bases to trimming and J lost 0 bases, with 17 bases between them. Germline values: CDR1 DFQATT, CDR2 SNEGSKA (reference sequence). The CDR3 has 16 amino acids. CDR3 sequence reads: CSARRDGYIANYGYTF. CDR3 DNA: TGCAGTGCTAGGCGGGACGGCTACATAGCTAACTATGGCTACACCTTC.

This clonotype turned up a few times. The V call is TRBV11-1, the J call TRBJ2-7; D remains unclear. Trimming stripped 0 bases from V and 7 bases from J, with 7 bases between. The CDR3 consists of 12 residues. Looked up from germline, CDR1 is SGHAT and CDR2 is FQDESV (reference sequence). In DNA, the CDR3 is TGTGCCAGCAGCTTAGCTAACGAGGAGCAGTACTTC. It encodes CASSLANEEQYF.

The V and J genes are TRBV19 and TRBJ2-3; weak D call: TRBD2 (5 bases). The CDR3 consists of 13 residues. Germline loops: CDR1 LNHDA, CDR2 SQIVND (reference sequence). The ends were cut back, 9 bases at V and 3 bases at J, with 13 bases in the middle. CDR3 DNA: TGTGCCAGCGGGGAGACGGGGACAGATACGCAGTATTTT. It translates to CASGETGTDTQYF. Based on the CDR3 plus reference TRBV19 and TRBJ2-3, the full variable domain is DGGITQSPKYLFRKEGQNVTLSCEQNLNHDAMYWYRQDPGQGLRLIYYSQIVNDFQKGDIAEGYSVSREKKESFPLTVTSAQKNPTAFYLCASGETGTDTQYFGPGTRLTVL.

Many counts were recorded for this clonotype. The gene calls are TRBV20-1 and TRBJ2-7; 8 bases map to TRBD1. Trimming removed 1 base from V and 2 bases from J; junction bases left unmatched: 4. Germline loops: CDR1 DFQATT, CDR2 SNEGSKA (reference sequence). The CDR3 covers 14 residues. The CDR3 is CSARVGTGPYEQYF. DNA of the CDR3: TGCAGTGCTAGAGTCGGGACAGGACCCTACGAGCAGTACTTC.

A word on this clonotype: Possible read error: a much larger clone is one base away. V is TRBV6-5 and J is TRBJ2-3; 8 bases agree with TRBD2. This CDR3 is 18 amino acids long. Germline V gives CDR1 MNHEY, CDR2 SVGAGI. As DNA, the CDR3 is TGTGCCAGCAGTTACTCTGGCGGGGGGAAACCTAGCACAGATCCGCAGTATTTT. Encoded protein: CASSYSGGGKPSTDPQYF.

This clonotype was picked up many times. The chain uses TRBV5-1 and TRBJ2-5; 9 nucleotides line up with TRBD2. The CDR3 consists of 17 residues. Germline loops: CDR1 SGHRS, CDR2 YFSETQ. The V and J ends lost 0 bases and 1 base, in that order; junction bases with no gene match: 7. The CDR3 spells CASSLGLQTSGQETQYF. As DNA, the CDR3 is TGCGCCAGCAGCTTGGGGCTCCAGACTAGCGGCCAAGAGACCCAGTACTTC.

This clonotype has a count of ten or more. The chain is built from TRBV7-2 and TRBJ1-3, with TRBD1 as a possible D gene (6 bases). CDR1 and CDR2 (germline): SGHTA, FQGNSA. The CDR3 sequence is 17 residues long. Trimming cost V 5 bases and J 2 bases, with 19 bases left between them. The CDR3 DNA reads TGTGCCAGCAGCGATGACAGGCCTCATAGAGCTGGAAACACCATATATTTT. Protein: CASSDDRPHRAGNTIYF. Full variable domain (rest looked up from reference TRBV7-2 and TRBJ1-3): GAGVSQSPSNKVTEKGKDVELRCDPISGHTALYWYRQSLGQGLEFLIYFQGNSAPDKSGLPSDRFSAERTGGSVSTLTIQRTQQEDSAVYLCASSDDRPHRAGNTIYFGEGSWLTVV.

This clonotype was recorded many times. The V gene is TRBV10-3, the J gene TRBJ1-3; no firm D call. V lost 5 bases and J 2 bases, leaving 10 bases between the germline ends. This CDR3 has 14 amino acids. From germline, CDR1 is ENHRY and CDR2 SYGVKD. The CDR3 region has the DNA TGTGCCATCAGTCTTGGTGTAACTGGAAACACCATATATTTT. Its translation: CAISLGVTGNTIYF.

The sample holds many counts of this clonotype. The genes are TRBV28 and TRBJ2-7, with a weak D call TRBD2 (6 bases). Trimming took off 6 bases at V and 3 bases at J, with 12 bases between the two ends. The CDR3 runs to 13 residues. Germline CDR1 MDHEN, CDR2 SYDVKM. This CDR3 is CASREGRIYEQYF. The CDR3 DNA follows: TGTGCCAGCAGGGAGGGAAGGATCTACGAGCAGTACTTC.

This clonotype occurred many times. This chain connects TRBV10-2 to TRBJ2-1, with 12 bases identical to TRBD2. This CDR3 is built from 16 residues. Germline CDR1 is WSHSY and CDR2 is SAAADI. With 4 bases clipped from V and 12 bases from J, the junction kept 13 bases outside the gene matches. Here the CDR3 reads CASSASGGAPRGVQFF. CDR3 in DNA: TGCGCCAGCAGTGCTAGCGGGGGGGCTCCGAGGGGGGTGCAGTTCTTC.